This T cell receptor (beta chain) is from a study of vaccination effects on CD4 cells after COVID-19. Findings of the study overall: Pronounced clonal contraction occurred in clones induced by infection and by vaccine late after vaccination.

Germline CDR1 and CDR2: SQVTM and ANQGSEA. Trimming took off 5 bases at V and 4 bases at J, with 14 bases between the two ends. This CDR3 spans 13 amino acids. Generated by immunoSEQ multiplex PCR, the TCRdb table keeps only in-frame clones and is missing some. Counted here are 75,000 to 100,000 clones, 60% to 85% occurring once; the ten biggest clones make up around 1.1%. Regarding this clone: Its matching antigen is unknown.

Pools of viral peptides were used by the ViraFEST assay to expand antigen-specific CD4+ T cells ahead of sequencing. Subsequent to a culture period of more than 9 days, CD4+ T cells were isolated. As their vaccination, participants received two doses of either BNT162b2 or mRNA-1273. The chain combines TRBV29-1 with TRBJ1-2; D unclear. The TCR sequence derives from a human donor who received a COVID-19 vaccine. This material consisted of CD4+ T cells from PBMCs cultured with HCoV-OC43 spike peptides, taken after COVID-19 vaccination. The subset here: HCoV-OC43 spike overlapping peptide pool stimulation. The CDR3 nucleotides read TGCAGCGTTATCTTTGGCAGTTTCTATGGCTACACCTTC. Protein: CSVIFGSFYGYTF.